The sequence of this T cell receptor (beta chain) was determined in a study of radiotherapy plus CTLA-4 blockade in lung cancer listed by TCRdb under 2018. Background on the whole study: Among the enrolled patients, about 19% had an objective response, and about 31% reached disease control.

Paper-wide results and their limitations: TCR clones derived from tumors expanded in peripheral blood after treatment with radiotherapy and ipilimumab. Early dynamic changes in blood T cell clones, together with increased serum interferon-beta after radiation, were reported as the strongest predictors of response.

Libraries were made using the immunoSEQ multiplex PCR assay. TCRdb provides this immuneACCESS table in a form limited to in-frame rearrangements. Some clones are lacking; in checked studies, under half of them reflect an unresolved V gene, and why the rest are absent is not known. The sample table shows 70,000 to 100,000 clones, and around 88% are seen once. In total, the top ten clones hold around 2% of the sample. Comments on this clone: It has no known antigen specificity. Base qualities are not recorded, but no much larger clone differs from it by a single base.

In this study, focal radiation therapy paired with CTLA-4 blockade (ipilimumab) was tested in patients who had chemo-refractory metastatic non-small-cell lung cancer. The germline V gene supplies CDR1 WSHSY and CDR2 SAAADI. The CDR3 numbers 17 residues from cysteine through phenylalanine. CDR3 DNA is the only sequence kept; it has 51 bases, read in frame from the first base. The junction shows trimming of 6 bases on V and 0 bases on J, and the gene matches do not reach 12 bases of it. The sequence came from a human donor with non-small cell lung cancer who had a partial response to radiotherapy plus ipilimumab. The chain joins TRBV10-2 to TRBJ2-7, and TRBD2 matches 9 of the central bases. Source: peripheral blood, taken from a patient treated with radiotherapy plus ipilimumab. The CDR3 here reads CASRETSGLLPSYEQYF. The DNA is TGCGCCAGCAGGGAGACTAGCGGTCTATTACCCTCCTACGAGCAGTACTTC.